This is a list of T cell receptor beta chains from one sample in a study of shared clonotypes between healthy human individuals. TCRdb keeps only in-frame clones here, not all; method: immunoSEQ multiplex PCR. The table shows 2 million or so clones, with about 95% occurring only once. Sequenced input: naive CD8+ T cells sorted from blood. Source of these receptors: a man between 18 and 29 years old in good health. Both conserved end residues are part of each CDR3. D genes are given only for firm matches. Rows may omit the clone size; those that give it use once, few, many or a size class.

d_call j_call v_call clone_size cdr3_aa cdr3_nt
. TRBJ2-2 TRBV30 . CAWSMGTGELFF TGTGCCTGGAGTATGGGGACCGGGGAGCTGTTTTTT
. TRBJ2-7 TRBV30 . CAWSVEGYEQYF TGTGCCTGGAGTGTAGAAGGGTACGAGCAGTACTTC
TRBD2 TRBJ2-7 TRBV4-2 . CASSQELSGSSYEQYF TGTGCCAGCAGCCAAGAGCTGAGCGGGAGCTCCTACGAGCAGTACTTC
TRBD1 TRBJ2-5 TRBV29-1 . CSVDSGTDQETQYF TGCAGCGTTGATTCTGGGACAGATCAAGAGACCCAGTACTTC
. TRBJ1-6 TRBV6-6 . CASSYLLVGSNSPLHF TGTGCCAGCAGTTACCTCCTAGTGGGGAGTAATTCACCCCTCCACTTT
. TRBJ1-1 TRBV4-1 . CASSQEPGTMNTEAFF TGCGCCAGCAGCCAAGAACCAGGGACCATGAACACTGAAGCTTTCTTT
TRBD1 TRBJ1-4 TRBV7-6 . CASSWDSTNEKLFF TGTGCCAGCAGCTGGGACAGTACTAATGAAAAACTGTTTTTT
TRBD2 TRBJ2-3 TRBV4-3 once CASSQDGLAEAGDTQYF TGCGCCAGCAGCCAAGATGGGCTAGCGGAGGCGGGAGATACGCAGTATTTT
. TRBJ2-7 TRBV7-8 . CASSQPVRTGGSYEQYF TGTGCCAGCAGCCAACCGGTTCGGACCGGCGGATCGTACGAGCAGTACTTC
. TRBJ2-7 TRBV4-1 . CASALNGLSYEQYF TGCGCCAGTGCCCTTAACGGACTCTCCTACGAGCAGTACTTC
. TRBJ2-3 TRBV7-7 . CASSWSAGTDTQYF TGTGCTAGCAGCTGGTCCGCTGGCACAGATACGCAGTATTTT
TRBD1 TRBJ2-7 TRBV7-9 . CASSPWTGEPEQYF TGTGCCAGCAGCCCCTGGACAGGGGAGCCTGAGCAGTACTTC
. TRBJ1-2 TRBV5-5 . CASSLDPDGYTF TGTGCCAGCAGCTTGGATCCGGATGGCTACACCTTC
. TRBJ1-2 TRBV30 . CAWSVLKQDLYYGYTF TGTGCCTGGAGTGTACTAAAACAGGACCTTTACTATGGCTACACCTTC
. TRBJ2-7 TRBV28 . CASSLWQGPDEQYF TGTGCCAGCAGTTTATGGCAGGGACCCGACGAGCAGTACTTC
. TRBJ2-7 TRBV21-1 . CASQQDRDVEQYF TGTGCCAGCCAGCAAGACAGAGACGTCGAGCAGTACTTC
TRBD1 TRBJ1-3 TRBV4-1 . CASSHLGQAVRDTIYF TGCGCCAGCAGCCATCTCGGACAGGCGGTGAGGGACACCATATATTTT
. TRBJ2-7 TRBV10-2 . CASSTGWAYEQYF TGCGCCAGCAGTACAGGGTGGGCCTACGAGCAGTACTTC
. TRBJ1-1 TRBV13 . CASSWQGLEAFF TGTGCCAGCAGCTGGCAAGGGCTGGAAGCTTTCTTT
. TRBJ2-5 TRBV5-1 . CASSPGQILQETQYF TGCGCCAGCAGCCCAGGACAGATCCTCCAAGAGACCCAGTACTTC
TRBD1 TRBJ1-2 TRBV9 once CASSPRTGFLSNYGYTF TGTGCCAGCAGCCCCCGGACAGGTTTTCTAAGTAACTATGGCTACACCTTC
TRBD1 TRBJ2-7 TRBV6-6 . CASSTGQEQSYEQYF TGTGCCAGCAGTACTGGACAGGAACAGTCCTACGAGCAGTACTTC
. TRBJ2-7 TRBV27 . CASSSLFEEQYF TGTGCCAGCAGTTCTCTATTTGAGGAGCAGTACTTC
. TRBJ2-3 TRBV15 . CATSRDQGIHSDTQYF TGTGCCACCAGCAGAGATCAGGGGATACACTCGGATACGCAGTATTTT
. TRBJ2-1 TRBV5-1 . CASSLRWLVDEQFF TGCGCCAGCAGCTTGAGGTGGCTAGTAGATGAGCAGTTCTTC
TRBD1 TRBJ2-7 TRBV30 . CAWSSGQDYEQYF TGTGCCTGGAGCTCAGGACAGGACTACGAGCAGTACTTC
. TRBJ1-2 TRBV21-1 once CASSKGKGLGRRRRFNYGYTF TGTGCCAGCAGCAAAGGGAAAGGACTCGGTCGCCGTCGCCGGTTTAACTATGGCTACACCTTC
TRBD2 TRBJ2-3 TRBV28 . CASSLSTSGTSTDTQYF TGTGCCAGCAGTTTATCGACTAGCGGAACTAGCACAGATACGCAGTATTTT
. TRBJ1-1 TRBV6-5 . CASSLQGATEAFF TGTGCCAGCAGCTTACAGGGAGCCACTGAAGCTTTCTTT
TRBD1 TRBJ2-7 TRBV2 . CASSEGRGLYEQYF TGTGCCAGCAGTGAGGGCAGGGGGCTGTACGAGCAGTACTTC
. TRBJ1-1 TRBV4-1 . CASSRHGLEAFF TGCGCCAGCAGCCGTCACGGGCTTGAAGCTTTCTTT
. TRBJ2-2 TRBV19 . CASKGPFGASNTGELFF TGTGCCAGTAAGGGCCCATTTGGCGCCTCGAACACCGGGGAGCTGTTTTTT
. TRBJ2-5 TRBV5-6 . CASSPIPGETQYF TGTGCCAGCAGCCCAATCCCCGGGGAGACCCAGTACTTC
TRBD2 TRBJ2-1 TRBV30 . CAWIGAGGPYEQFF TGTGCCTGGATTGGAGCGGGAGGGCCCTATGAGCAGTTCTTC
. TRBJ2-5 TRBV28 . CASSRRFVETQYF TGTGCCAGCAGCCGGAGGTTTGTCGAGACCCAGTACTTC
. TRBJ1-1 TRBV5-1 . CASKMNTEAFF TGCGCCAGCAAAATGAACACTGAAGCTTTCTTT
. TRBJ2-7 TRBV6-5 once CASQGDSIYEQYF TGTGCCAGCCAGGGGGACTCTATTTACGAGCAGTACTTC
. TRBJ2-7 TRBV19 . CASSIGKHSGYYEQYF TGTGCCAGTAGTATAGGCAAGCATAGCGGATACTACGAGCAGTACTTC
. TRBJ2-5 TRBV5-1 . CASSLDRLQETQYF TGCGCCAGCAGCCTCGACAGGCTTCAAGAGACCCAGTACTTC
TRBD1 TRBJ1-2 TRBV2 . CASSPDRVNYGYTF TGTGCCAGCAGCCCTGACAGGGTTAACTATGGCTACACCTTC